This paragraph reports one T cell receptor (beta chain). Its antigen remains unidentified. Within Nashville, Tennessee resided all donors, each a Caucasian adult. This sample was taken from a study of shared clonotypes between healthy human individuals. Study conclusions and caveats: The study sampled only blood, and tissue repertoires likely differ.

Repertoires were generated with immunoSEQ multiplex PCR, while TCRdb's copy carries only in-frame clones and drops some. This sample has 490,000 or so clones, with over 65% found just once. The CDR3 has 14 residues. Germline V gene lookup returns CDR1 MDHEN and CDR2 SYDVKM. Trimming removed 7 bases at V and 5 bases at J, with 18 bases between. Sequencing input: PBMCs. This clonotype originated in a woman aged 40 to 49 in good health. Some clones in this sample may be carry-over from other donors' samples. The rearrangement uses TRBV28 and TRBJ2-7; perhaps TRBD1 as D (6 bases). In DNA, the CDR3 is TGTGCCAGCAATGGTCAGGGGCTTCGTAACGAGCAGTACTTC. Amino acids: CASNGQGLRNEQYF.